This TCR beta chain derives from a study of glioma-infiltrating T cells listed by TCRdb under 2016. Concerning the study at large: Glioma tissue, non-neoplastic brain tissue and matched peripheral blood mononuclear cells were used as sources from which TCR alpha- and beta-chain repertoires were sequenced. The paired cohort was made up of three low-grade glioma patients, 7 to 9 primary glioblastoma patients and three non-glioma patients who contributed non-neoplastic brain tissue. Each tissue-infiltrating repertoire was compared with the same patient's peripheral blood repertoire to measure divergence between tissue and blood T-cell populations.

The iRepertoire nested amplicon-rescue multiplex PCR (arm-PCR) platform was used to amplify TCR alpha and beta CDR3 regions from RNA. The input for one-step reverse transcription and amplification was about 95-450 ng of either tissue mRNA or PBMC total RNA. Following bead purification, Illumina adapters were added by a secondary multiplex PCR, and libraries between 200 and 400 bp were gel-purified. Libraries carried internal 6-nucleotide barcodes used for demultiplexing. Sequencing of libraries was performed on an Illumina MiSeq with 2x220 or 2x250 nucleotide paired-end reads. The study's processing was this. Paired reads were merged using FLASH 1.2.11 and were aligned to the GRCh37 human genome using BWA-MEM, after which TRA and TRB reads were extracted. For V and J assignment, an IMGT-derived reference of cassette sequences and CDR3 motifs that included pseudogenes was used. Reads were translated in three frames, and productive CDR3s were defined by a C…FGXG motif without stop codons. Clonotypes were defined as unique combinations of V-J cassette pair and CDR3 amino acid sequence. Hamming distance filtering was applied to reads, with thresholds set by the sequence error rate of each sample in mapped regions. Using fastp at Q25 and MiXCR, TCRdb reprocessed the public reads and kept productive beta chains. Rows with one shared CDR3 protein collapse into an entry with the most common genes and DNA. For this entry, the V and J calls and clone size follow TCRdb and not the study's own pipeline. This sample lists fewer than 200,000 distinct CDR3 sequences; about 32% were detected once. About 19% of the sample is in the top ten clones.

V and J are truncated by 8 bases and 5 bases respectively, leaving an intervening sequence of 13 bases. CDR1 and CDR2 were assigned from the germline V gene as MNHNS and SASEGT. The CDR3 holds 12 amino acids from the cysteine to the phenylalanine. Here the CDR3 DNA is all that survives: 36 bases in frame from base 1. What the work shows at the level of the full study, not this receptor alone: Group comparisons rested on small numbers: three non-neoplastic, three low-grade glioma and several glioblastoma patients. Only a very small number of CDR3 sequences turned up in both tissue and blood, a result put down to high CDR3 diversity combined with limited sampling. In non-neoplastic patients, VJ-independent divergence between tissue and blood fell below expectation, whereas in all gliomas, and especially in low-grade gliomas, the divergence rose above expectation.

This clonotype was counted a single time. No cognate antigen has been identified for it. Base qualities are not recorded, but no much larger clone differs from it by a single base. A lone read gives weak evidence. The chain uses TRBV6-1 and TRBJ2-7; a confident D gene designation cannot be given. Sequencing used glioma tissue, nonneoplastic brain tissue, or PBMCs (not recorded which). The receptor was derived from a human donor with low-grade glioma or glioblastoma, undergoing nonglioma brain surgery, or in good health (not recorded which). The DNA sequence is given as TGTGCCAGCCGGAGTCGTATCCACGAGCAGTACTTC. Translated, it gives CASRSRIHEQYF.